The T cell receptor beta chain described here comes from a study of blood T cell repertoires in COVID-19. The overall study: Italy, Spain and the United States were the sources of the convalescent and acute COVID-19 samples. Sources were T cells, B-cell-depleted T cells, or PBMCs; the material itself was cDNA or gDNA.

This CDR3 region has 13 residues. V shed 7 bases, J shed 5 bases, and the junction held 6 bases outside the gene matches. The authors' processing: Amplifying reference gene primers gave estimates of nucleated cell counts. Clones were read by immunoSEQ multiplex PCR, and TCRdb kept only the in-frame ones, dropping some. Clonal size and the V and J genes are those of that table, whereas D and trimming came from the DNA. The table has more than 85,000 clones, roughly 90% seen once. This receptor was taken from an elderly woman with acute or convalescent COVID-19. This chain uses TRBV12-3 or TRBV12-4 with TRBJ1-2; 8 bases are shared with TRBD1. The specimen sequenced was peripheral blood. The CDR3 nucleotides are TGTGCCAGCATCCGGACAGGGCTGTATGGCTACACCTTC. Translated, it gives CASIRTGLYGYTF.